This T cell receptor beta chain appears in the sequencing data of a study of cytomegalovirus exposure and HLA in healthy donors. Whole-study findings and limits: CMV antigen specificity of a few CMV-associated chains was confirmed in vitro.

Clones were sequenced by immunoSEQ multiplex PCR, and TCRdb holds only the in-frame ones, with some missing. The sample contains roughly 180,000 clones, approximately 89% of which appear only once. With 5 bases removed from V and 2 bases from J, the gap between germline ends came to 14 bases. Per the germline V gene, CDR1 is SGHVS and CDR2 is FNYEAQ. CDR3 length: 15 amino acids. With respect to this clone: Its cognate antigen is unknown.

The sequencing input was PBMCs. The clonotype comes from a man younger than 45 in good health and CMV-seropositive. V and J are TRBV7-6 and TRBJ2-3; D possibly matches TRBD1 or TRBD2 (5 bases each). CDR3 DNA: TGTGCCAGCAGCCCATACGGGGCAGACACAGATACGCAGTATTTT. Translated: CASSPYGADTDTQYF.